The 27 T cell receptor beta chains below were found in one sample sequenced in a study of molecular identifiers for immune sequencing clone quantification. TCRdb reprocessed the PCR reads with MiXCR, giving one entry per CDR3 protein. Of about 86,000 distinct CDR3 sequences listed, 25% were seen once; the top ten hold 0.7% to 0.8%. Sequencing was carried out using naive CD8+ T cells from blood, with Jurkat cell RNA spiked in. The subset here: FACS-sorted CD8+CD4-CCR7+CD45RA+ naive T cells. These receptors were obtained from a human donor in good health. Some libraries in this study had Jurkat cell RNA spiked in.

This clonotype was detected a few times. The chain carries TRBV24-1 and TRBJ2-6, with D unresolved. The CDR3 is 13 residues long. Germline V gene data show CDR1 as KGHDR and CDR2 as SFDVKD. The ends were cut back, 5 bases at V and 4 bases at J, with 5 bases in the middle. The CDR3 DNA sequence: TGTGCCACCAGTGGTTCCGGGGCCAACGTCCTGACTTTC. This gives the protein CATSGSGANVLTF.

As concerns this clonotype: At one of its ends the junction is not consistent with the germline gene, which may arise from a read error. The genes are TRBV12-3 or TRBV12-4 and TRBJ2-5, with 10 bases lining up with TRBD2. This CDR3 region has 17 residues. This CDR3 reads CASSWDELAGPQEIQYF. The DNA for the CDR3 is TGTGCCAGCAGTTGGGACGAACTAGCGGGACCTCAAGAGATCCAGTACTTC.

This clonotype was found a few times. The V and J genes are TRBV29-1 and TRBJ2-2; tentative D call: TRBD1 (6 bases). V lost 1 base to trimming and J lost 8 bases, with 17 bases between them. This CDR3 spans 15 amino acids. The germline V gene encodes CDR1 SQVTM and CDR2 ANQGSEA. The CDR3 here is CSVEGGQLRSGELFF. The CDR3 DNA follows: TGCAGCGTTGAAGGCGGACAGTTACGATCTGGGGAGCTGTTTTTT.

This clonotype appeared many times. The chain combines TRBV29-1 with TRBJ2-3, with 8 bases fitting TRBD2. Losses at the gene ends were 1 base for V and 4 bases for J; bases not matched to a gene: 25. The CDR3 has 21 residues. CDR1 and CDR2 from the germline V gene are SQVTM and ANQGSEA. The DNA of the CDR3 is TGCAGCGTTGAAGTGGCGACCTTTGGTAGCGGGATCATGTCATTGGCAGATACGCAGTATTTT. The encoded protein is CSVEVATFGSGIMSLADTQYF.

Here the CDR3 DNA reads TGTGCCACCAGCAGAGATAGGGGGGAGTGGTATGAGCAGTTCTTC. Protein: CATSRDRGEWYEQFF. The chain couples TRBV15 to TRBJ2-1; D is tentatively TRBD1 or TRBD2 (6 bases each). This CDR3 spans 15 amino acids. Germline V gene sequence: CDR1 LNHNV, CDR2 YYDKDF (reference sequence). The V gene lost 0 bases and the J gene lost 8 bases, with 14 bases spanning the gap.

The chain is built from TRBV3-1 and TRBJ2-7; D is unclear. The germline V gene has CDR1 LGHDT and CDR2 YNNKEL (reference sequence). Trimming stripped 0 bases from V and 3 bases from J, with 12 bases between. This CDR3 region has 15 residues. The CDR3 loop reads CASSQDRPAFYEQYF. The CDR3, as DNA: TGTGCCAGCAGCCAAGACAGGCCGGCATTCTACGAGCAGTACTTC.

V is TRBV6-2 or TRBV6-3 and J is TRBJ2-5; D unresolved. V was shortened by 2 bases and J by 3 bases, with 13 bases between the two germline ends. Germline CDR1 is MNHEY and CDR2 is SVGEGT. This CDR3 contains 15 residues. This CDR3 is CASSYRASDEETQYF. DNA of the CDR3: TGTGCCAGCAGTTACCGGGCTAGTGATGAAGAGACCCAGTACTTC.

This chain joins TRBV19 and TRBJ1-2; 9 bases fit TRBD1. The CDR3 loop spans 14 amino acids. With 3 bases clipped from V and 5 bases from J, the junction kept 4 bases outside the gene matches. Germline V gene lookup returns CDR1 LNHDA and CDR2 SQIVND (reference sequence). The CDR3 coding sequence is TGTGCCAGTAGTATTCCCGGGACAGGGTATGGCTACACCTTC. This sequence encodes CASSIPGTGYGYTF.

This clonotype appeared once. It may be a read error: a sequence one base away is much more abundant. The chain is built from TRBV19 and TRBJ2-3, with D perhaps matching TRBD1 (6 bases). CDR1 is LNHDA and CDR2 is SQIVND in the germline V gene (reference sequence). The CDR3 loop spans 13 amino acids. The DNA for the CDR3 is TGTGCCAGTAGTGGGACAAGTACAGCTACGCAGTATTTT. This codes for CASSGTSTATQYF.

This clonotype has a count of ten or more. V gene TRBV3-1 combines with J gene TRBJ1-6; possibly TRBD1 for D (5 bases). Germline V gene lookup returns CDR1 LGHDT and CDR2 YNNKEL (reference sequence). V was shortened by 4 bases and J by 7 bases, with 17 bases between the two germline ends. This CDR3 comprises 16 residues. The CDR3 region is CASSLATATWNSPLHF. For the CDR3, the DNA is TGTGCCAGCAGCCTCGCGACAGCGACGTGGAATTCACCCCTCCACTTT.

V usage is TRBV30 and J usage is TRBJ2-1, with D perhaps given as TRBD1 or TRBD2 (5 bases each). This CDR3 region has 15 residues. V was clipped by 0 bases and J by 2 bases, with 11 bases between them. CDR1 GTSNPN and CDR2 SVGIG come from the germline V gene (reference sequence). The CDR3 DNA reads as TGTGCCTGGAGTGTACTCACGGGGCCCTACAATGAGCAGTTCTTC. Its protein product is CAWSVLTGPYNEQFF.

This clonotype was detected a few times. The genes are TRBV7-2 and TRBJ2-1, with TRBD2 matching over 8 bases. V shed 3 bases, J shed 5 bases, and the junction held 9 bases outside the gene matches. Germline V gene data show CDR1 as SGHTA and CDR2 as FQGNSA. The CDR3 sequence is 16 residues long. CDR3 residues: CASSFPSGTRDNEQFF. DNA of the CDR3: TGTGCCAGCAGCTTTCCTTCCGGGACTAGAGACAATGAGCAGTTCTTC. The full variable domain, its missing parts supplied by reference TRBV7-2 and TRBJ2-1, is GAGVSQSPSNKVTEKGKDVELRCDPISGHTALYWYRQSLGQGLEFLIYFQGNSAPDKSGLPSDRFSAERTGGSVSTLTIQRTQQEDSAVYLCASSFPSGTRDNEQFFGPGTRLTVL.

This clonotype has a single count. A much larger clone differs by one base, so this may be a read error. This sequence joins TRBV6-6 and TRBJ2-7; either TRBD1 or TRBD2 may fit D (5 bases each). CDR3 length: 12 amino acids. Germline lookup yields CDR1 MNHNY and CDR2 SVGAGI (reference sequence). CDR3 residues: CASSWDLYELYF. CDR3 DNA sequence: TGTGCCAGCAGTTGGGACCTCTACGAGCTGTACTTC.

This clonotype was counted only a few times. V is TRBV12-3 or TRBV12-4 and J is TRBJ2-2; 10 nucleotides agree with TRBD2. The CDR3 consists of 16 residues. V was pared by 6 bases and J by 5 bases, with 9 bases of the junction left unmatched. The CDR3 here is CASRSTSGIGTGELFF. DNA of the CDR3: TGTGCCAGCAGAAGTACTAGCGGGATTGGTACCGGGGAGCTGTTTTTT.

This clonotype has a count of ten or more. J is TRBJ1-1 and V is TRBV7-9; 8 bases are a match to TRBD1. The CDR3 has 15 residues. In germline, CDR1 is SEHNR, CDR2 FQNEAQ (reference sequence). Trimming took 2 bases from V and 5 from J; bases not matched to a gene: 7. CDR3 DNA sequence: TGTGCCAGCAGCTTACTTTCAGGGGGCGATACTGAAGCTTTCTTT. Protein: CASSLLSGGDTEAFF.

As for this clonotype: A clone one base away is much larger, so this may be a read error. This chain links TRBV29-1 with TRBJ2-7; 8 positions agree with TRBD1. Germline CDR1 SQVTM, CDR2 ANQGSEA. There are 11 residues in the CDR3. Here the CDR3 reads CSGQGSYEQCF. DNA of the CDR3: TGCAGCGGACAGGGGAGTTACGAGCAGTGCTTC.

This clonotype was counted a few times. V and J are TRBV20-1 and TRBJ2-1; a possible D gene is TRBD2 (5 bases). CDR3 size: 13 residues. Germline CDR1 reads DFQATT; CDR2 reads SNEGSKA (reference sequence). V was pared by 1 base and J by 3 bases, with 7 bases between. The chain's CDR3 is CSARAGFYNEQFF. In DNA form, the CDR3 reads TGCAGTGCTAGAGCGGGGTTCTACAATGAGCAGTTCTTC.

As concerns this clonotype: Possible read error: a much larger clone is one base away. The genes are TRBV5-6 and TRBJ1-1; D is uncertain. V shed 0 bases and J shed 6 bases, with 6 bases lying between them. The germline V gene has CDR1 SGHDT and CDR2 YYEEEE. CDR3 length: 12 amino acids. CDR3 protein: CASSLGAAEAFF. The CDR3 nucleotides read TGTGCCAGCAGCTTGGGGGCCGCTGAAGCTTTCTTT.

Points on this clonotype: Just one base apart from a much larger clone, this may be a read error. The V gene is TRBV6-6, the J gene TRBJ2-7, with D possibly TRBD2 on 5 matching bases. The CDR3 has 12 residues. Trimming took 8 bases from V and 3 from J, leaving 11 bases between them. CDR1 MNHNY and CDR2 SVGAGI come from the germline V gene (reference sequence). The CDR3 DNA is TGTGCCAGCTTGTCGGGATACTACGAGCAGTACTTC. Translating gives CASLSGYYEQYF.

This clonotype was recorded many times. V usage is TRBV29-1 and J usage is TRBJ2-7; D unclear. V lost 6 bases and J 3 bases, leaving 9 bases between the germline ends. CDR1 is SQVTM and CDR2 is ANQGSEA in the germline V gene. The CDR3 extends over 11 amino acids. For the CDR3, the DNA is TGCAGCGTCCCGGGCCTCTACGAGCAGTACTTC. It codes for CSVPGLYEQYF.

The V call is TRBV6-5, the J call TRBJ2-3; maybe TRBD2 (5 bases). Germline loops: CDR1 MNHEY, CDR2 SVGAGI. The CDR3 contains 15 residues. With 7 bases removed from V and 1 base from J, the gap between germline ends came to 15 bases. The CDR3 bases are TGTGCCAGCACCGAAAGGCTCGGGGGCACAGATACGCAGTATTTT. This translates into CASTERLGGTDTQYF.

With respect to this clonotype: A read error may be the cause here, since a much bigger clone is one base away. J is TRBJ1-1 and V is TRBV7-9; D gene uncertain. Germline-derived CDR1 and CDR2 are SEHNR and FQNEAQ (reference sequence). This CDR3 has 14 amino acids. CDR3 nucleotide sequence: TGTGCCAGCAGCTTAGCTCGCGTGAAGACTGAAGCTTTCTTT. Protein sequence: CASSLARVKTEAFF.

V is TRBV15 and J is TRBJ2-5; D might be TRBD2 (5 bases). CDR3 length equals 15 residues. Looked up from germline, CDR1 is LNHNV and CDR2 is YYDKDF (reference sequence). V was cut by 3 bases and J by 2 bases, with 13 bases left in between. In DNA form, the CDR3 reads TGTGCCACCAGCAGGGACCTAGCTTGGCAAGAGACCCAGTACTTC. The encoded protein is CATSRDLAWQETQYF.

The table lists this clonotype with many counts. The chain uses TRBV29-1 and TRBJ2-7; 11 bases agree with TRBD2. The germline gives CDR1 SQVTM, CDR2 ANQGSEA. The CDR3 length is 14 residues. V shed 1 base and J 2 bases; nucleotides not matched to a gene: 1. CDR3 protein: CSVEGLAGTYEQYF. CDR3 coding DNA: TGCAGCGTTGAAGGACTAGCGGGGACCTACGAGCAGTACTTC.

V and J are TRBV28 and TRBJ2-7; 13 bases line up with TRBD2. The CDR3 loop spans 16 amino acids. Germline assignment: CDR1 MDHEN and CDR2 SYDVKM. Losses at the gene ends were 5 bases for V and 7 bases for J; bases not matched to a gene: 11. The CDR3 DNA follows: TGTGCCAGCAGTCTGCGGACTAGCGGGAGCCGGGGAGAGCAGTACTTC. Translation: CASSLRTSGSRGEQYF.

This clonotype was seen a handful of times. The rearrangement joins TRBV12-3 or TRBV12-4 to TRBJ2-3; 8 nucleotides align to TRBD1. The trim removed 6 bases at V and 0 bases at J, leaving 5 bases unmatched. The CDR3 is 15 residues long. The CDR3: CASSLDRDSTDTQYF. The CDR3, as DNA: TGTGCCAGCAGCCTGGACAGGGACAGCACAGATACGCAGTATTTT.

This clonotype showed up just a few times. CDR3 DNA sequence: TGTGCCAGCAGTTTCCATCCGGGGGACAGATCTTCCTACGAGCAGTACTTC. It codes for CASSFHPGDRSSYEQYF. The chain joins TRBV28 to TRBJ2-7, with D maybe TRBD1 (7 bases). The CDR3 extends over 17 amino acids. V lost 3 bases, J lost 1 base, and 19 bases lay in between. CDR1 is MDHEN and CDR2 is SYDVKM in the germline V gene.